This TCR beta chain was observed in a study of shared clonotypes between healthy human individuals. Repertoires were generated with immunoSEQ multiplex PCR, while TCRdb's copy carries only in-frame clones and drops some. The sample has 300,000 to 400,000 clones, around 86% seen once. CDR1 SGHAT and CDR2 FQNNGV come from the germline V gene. V was trimmed by 3 bases and J by 5 bases, leaving 8 bases between them. This CDR3 comprises 12 residues. Healthy HIV-negative adults without recent acute infections or vaccinations served as donors. The rearrangement uses TRBV11-2 and TRBJ2-7; D remains unclear. Sequencing was done on a sample of memory CD8+ T cells sorted from blood. Subset indicated: CD45RO+ cells pooled with CCR7-negative TemRA cells. This clonotype originated in a man aged 18 to 29 in good health. In DNA form, the CDR3 reads TGTGCCAGCAGCTTTACGGATAACGAGCAGTACTTC. Residues: CASSFTDNEQYF.